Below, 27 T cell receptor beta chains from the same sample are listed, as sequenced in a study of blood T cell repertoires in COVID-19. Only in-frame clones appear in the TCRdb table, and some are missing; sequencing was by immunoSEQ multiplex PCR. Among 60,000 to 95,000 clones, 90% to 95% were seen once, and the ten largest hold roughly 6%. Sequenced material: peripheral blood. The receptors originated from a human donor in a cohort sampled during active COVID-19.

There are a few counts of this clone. The DNA for the CDR3 is TGTGCCAGCAGCCTATCACAGGGAAGGGGTGATGAAGCTTTCTTT. This encodes CASSLSQGRGDEAFF. The chain carries TRBV3-1 (or the pseudogene TRBV3-2) and TRBJ1-1; perhaps TRBD1 as D (6 bases). V lost 4 bases, J lost 7 bases, and 19 bases lay in between. This CDR3 comprises 15 residues. Germline V CDR1 and CDR2: LGHDT, YNNKEL (reference sequence).

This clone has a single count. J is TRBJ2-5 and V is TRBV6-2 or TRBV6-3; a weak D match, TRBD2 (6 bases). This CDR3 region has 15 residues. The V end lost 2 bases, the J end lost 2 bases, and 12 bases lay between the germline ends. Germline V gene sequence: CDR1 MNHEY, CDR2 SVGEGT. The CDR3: CASSYGGTLQETQYF. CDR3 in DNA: TGTGCCAGCAGTTACGGCGGGACGTTACAAGAGACCCAGTACTTC.

CDR3 nucleotide sequence: TGTGCCAGCAGCTCAAACCCCGGGACAGGGTGGGACGAGCAGTACTTC. It specifies CASSSNPGTGWDEQYF. The rearrangement links TRBV7-8 to TRBJ2-7; TRBD1 agrees at 9 bases. V gave up 4 bases and J gave up 5 bases; unmatched junction bases: 12. Germline V lookup: CDR1 SGHVS, CDR2 FQNEAQ. This CDR3 is built from 16 residues.

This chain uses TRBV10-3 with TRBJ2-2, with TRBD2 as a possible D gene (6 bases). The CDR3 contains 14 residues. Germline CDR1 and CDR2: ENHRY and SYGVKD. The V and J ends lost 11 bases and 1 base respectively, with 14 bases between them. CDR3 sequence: CAVRPGENTGELFF. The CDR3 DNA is TGTGCCGTTCGGCCGGGGGAGAACACCGGGGAGCTGTTTTTT.

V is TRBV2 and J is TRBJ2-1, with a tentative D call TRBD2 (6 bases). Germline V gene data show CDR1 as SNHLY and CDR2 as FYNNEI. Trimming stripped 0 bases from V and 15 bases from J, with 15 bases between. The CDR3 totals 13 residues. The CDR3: CASSEAGTLFPFF. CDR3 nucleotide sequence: TGTGCCAGCAGTGAAGCGGGGACTCTTTTCCCGTTCTTC.

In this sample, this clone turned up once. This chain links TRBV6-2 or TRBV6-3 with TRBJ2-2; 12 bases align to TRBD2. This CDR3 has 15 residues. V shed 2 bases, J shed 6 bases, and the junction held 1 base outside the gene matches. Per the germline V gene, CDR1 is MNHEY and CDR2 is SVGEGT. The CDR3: CASSYLAGGPGELFF. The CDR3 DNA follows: TGTGCCAGCAGTTACCTAGCGGGGGGGCCCGGGGAGCTGTTTTTT.

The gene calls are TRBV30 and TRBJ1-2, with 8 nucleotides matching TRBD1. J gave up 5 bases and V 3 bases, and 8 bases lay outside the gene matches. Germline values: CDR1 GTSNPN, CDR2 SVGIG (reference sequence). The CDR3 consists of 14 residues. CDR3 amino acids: CAWSAGGIWYGYTF. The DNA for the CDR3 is TGTGCCTGGAGCGCAGGGGGCATTTGGTATGGCTACACCTTC.

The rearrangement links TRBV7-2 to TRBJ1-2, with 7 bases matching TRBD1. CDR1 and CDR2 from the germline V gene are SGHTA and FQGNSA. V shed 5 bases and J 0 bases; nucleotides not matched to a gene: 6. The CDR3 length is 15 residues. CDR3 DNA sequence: TGTGCCAGCAGCCCGGGACAGTTAGCTAACTATGGCTACACCTTC. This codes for CASSPGQLANYGYTF.

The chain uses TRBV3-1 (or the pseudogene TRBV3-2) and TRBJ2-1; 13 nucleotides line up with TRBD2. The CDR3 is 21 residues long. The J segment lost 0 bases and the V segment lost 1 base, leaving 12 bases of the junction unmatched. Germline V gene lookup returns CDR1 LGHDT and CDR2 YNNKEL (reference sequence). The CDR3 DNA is TGTGCCAGCAGCCAAGTTTCCGGGACTAGCGGGGCCGAAAGCTCCTACAATGAGCAGTTCTTC. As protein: CASSQVSGTSGAESSYNEQFF.

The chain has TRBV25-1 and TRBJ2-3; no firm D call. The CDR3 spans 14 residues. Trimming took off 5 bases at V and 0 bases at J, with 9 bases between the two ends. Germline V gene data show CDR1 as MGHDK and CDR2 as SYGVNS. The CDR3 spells CASSWAASTDTQYF. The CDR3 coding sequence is TGTGCCAGCAGTTGGGCAGCCAGCACAGATACGCAGTATTTT.

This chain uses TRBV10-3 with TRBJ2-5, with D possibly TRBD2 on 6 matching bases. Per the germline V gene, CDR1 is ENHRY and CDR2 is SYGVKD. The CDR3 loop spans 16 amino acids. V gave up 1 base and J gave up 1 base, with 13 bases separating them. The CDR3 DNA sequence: TGTGCCATCAGTGAGTTACTAGCCGGGTTCCAAGAGACCCAGTACTTC. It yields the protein CAISELLAGFQETQYF.

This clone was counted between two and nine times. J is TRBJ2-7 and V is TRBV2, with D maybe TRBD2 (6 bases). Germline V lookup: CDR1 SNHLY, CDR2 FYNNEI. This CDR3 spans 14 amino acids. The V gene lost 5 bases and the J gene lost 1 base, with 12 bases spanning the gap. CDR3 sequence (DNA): TGTGCCAGCAGTATCGGCGGGACTTCCTACGAGCAGTACTTC. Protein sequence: CASSIGGTSYEQYF.

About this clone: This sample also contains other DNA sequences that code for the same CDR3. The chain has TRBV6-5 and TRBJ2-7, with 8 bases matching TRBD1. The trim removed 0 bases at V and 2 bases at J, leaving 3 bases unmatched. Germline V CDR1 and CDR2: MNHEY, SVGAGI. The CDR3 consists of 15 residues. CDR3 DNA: TGTGCCAGCAGTTACTCTGGACAGGGAGCCTACGAGCAGTACTTC. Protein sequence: CASSYSGQGAYEQYF.

CDR3 protein: CASSPSGGVTYEQYF. The CDR3 DNA reads as TGTGCCAGCAGCCCGAGCGGGGGGGTTACCTACGAGCAGTACTTC. The rearrangement links TRBV11-2 to TRBJ2-7; 10 bases fit TRBD2. Germline V gene lookup returns CDR1 SGHAT and CDR2 FQNNGV. With V trimmed by 5 bases and J by 2 bases, 6 bases remained unmatched. CDR3 size: 15 residues.

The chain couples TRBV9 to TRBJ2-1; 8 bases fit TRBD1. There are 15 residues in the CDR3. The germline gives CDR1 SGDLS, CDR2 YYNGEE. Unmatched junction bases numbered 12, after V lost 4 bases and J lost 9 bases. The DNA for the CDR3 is TGTGCCAGCAGCCAAGAAGGACAGGGATTCGGTGAGCAGTTCTTC. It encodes CASSQEGQGFGEQFF.

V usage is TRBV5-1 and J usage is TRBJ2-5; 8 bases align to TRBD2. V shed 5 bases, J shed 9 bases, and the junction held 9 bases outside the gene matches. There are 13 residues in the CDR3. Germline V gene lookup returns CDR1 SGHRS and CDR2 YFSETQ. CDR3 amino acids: CASSRTSSRPQYF. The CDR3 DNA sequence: TGCGCCAGCAGTCGGACTAGCTCCAGGCCCCAGTACTTC.

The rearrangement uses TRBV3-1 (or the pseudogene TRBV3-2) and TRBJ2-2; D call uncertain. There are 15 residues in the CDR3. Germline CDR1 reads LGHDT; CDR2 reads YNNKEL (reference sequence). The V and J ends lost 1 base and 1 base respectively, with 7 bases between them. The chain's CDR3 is CASSQGLQNTGELFF. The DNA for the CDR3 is TGTGCCAGCAGCCAAGGATTACAGAACACCGGGGAGCTGTTTTTT.

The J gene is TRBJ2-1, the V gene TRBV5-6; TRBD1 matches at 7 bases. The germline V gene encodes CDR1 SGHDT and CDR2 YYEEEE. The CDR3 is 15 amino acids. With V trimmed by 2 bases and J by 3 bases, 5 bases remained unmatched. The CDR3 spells CASSFRDRSYNEQFF. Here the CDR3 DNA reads TGTGCCAGCAGCTTCCGGGACAGAAGCTACAATGAGCAGTTCTTC.

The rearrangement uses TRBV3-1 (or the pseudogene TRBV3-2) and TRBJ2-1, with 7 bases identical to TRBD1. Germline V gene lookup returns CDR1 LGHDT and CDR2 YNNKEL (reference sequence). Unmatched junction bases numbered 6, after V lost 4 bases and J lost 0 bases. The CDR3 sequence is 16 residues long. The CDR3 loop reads CASSPLQGSSYNEQFF. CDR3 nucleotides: TGTGCCAGCAGCCCCCTACAGGGGAGCTCCTACAATGAGCAGTTCTTC.

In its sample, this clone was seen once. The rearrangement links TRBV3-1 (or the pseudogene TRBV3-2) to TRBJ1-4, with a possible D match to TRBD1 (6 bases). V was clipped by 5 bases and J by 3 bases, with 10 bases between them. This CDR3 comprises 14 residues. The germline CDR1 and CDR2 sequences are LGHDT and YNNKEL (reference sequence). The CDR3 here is CASSAGAANEKLFF. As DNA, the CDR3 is TGTGCCAGCAGCGCAGGGGCGGCTAATGAAAAACTGTTTTTT.

This chain's CDR3 is CASSLFWGENTEAFF. The CDR3 nucleotides are TGTGCCAGCAGCTTGTTCTGGGGGGAGAACACTGAAGCTTTCTTT. V usage is TRBV5-4 and J usage is TRBJ1-1, with a possible D match to TRBD1 (5 bases). The ends were cut back, 1 base at V and 1 base at J, with 11 bases in the middle. CDR1 and CDR2 from the germline V gene are SGHNT and YYREEE (reference sequence). This CDR3 comprises 15 residues.

CDR3 coding DNA: TGTGCCAGCAGCCAACTCCGACTAGCGGGGGGCACCTACGAGCAGTACTTC. Its translation is CASSQLRLAGGTYEQYF. J is TRBJ2-7 and V is TRBV14; TRBD2 matches at 13 bases. The V segment lost 2 bases and the J segment 2 bases; nucleotides outside the gene matches: 6. Germline CDR1 reads SGHDN; CDR2 reads FVKESK. The CDR3 contains 17 residues.

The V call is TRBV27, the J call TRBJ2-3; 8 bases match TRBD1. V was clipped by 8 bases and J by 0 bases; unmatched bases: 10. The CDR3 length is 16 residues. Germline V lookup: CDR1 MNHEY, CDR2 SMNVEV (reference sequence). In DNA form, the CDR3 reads TGTGCCAGCGCCCTCTCCGGGACAGGAAGCACAGATACGCAGTATTTT. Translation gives CASALSGTGSTDTQYF.

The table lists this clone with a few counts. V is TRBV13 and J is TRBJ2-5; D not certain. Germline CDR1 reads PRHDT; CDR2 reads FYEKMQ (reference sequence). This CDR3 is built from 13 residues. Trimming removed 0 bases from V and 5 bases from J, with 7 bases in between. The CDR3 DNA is TGTGCCAGCAGCTTAGGAACCCGGGAGACCCAGTACTTC. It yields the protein CASSLGTRETQYF. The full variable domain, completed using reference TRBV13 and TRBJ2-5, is AAGVIQSPRHLIKEKRETATLKCYPIPRHDTVYWYQQGPGQDPQFLISFYEKMQSDKGSIPDRFSAQQFSDYHSELNMSSLELGDSALYFCASSLGTRETQYFGPGTRLLVL.

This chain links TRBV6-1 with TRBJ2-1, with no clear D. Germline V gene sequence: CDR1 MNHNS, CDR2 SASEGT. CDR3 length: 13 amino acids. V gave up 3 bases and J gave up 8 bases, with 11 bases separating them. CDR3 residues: CASSETPADEQFF. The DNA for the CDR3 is TGTGCCAGCAGTGAGACCCCGGCGGATGAGCAGTTCTTC.

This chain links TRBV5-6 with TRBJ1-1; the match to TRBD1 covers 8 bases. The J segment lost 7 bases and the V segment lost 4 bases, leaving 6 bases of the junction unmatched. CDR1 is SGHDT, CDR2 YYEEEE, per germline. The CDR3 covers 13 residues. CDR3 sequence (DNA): TGTGCCAGCAGCAGGAGGACAGGGCTTGAAGCTTTCTTT. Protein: CASSRRTGLEAFF.

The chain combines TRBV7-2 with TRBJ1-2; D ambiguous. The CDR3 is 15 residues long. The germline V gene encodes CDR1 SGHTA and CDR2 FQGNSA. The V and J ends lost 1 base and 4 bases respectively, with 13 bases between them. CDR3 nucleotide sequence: TGTGCCAGCAGCTTAGGAGGAGCCGCCGTCTATGGCTACACCTTC. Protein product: CASSLGGAAVYGYTF.